This TCR beta chain was observed in a study of blood T cell repertoires in COVID-19. Trimming removed 8 bases from V and 8 bases from J; junction bases left unmatched: 10. The germline V gene has CDR1 SGHRS and CDR2 YFSETQ. The CDR3 spans 13 residues. The assay was immunoSEQ multiplex PCR, and TCRdb's table has in-frame clones only and misses some. Of about 180,000 clones listed, 80% to 85% were seen once; the top ten hold less than 3.5%. The origin of this receptor is a woman in her sixties with acute or convalescent COVID-19. The chain is built from TRBV5-1 and TRBJ2-1, with 7 bases identical to TRBD1. Material: peripheral blood. The CDR3 nucleotides are TGCGCCAGTTCTAGACAGGGTGGGGATGAGCAGTTCTTC. Its translation is CASSRQGGDEQFF.